This TCR beta chain was obtained from a study of blood T cells in healthy people across ages. Looked up from germline, CDR1 is PRHDT and CDR2 is FYEKMQ (reference sequence). Trimming removed 5 bases from V and 6 bases from J; junction bases left unmatched: 7. The CDR3 is 13 residues long. This clonotype occurred a few times. Through a sample-barcoded 5' primer and a J-beta primer mix, a second PCR was run for roughly 6 to 12 cycles. A 12-random-nucleotide template-switch adaptor tagged each cDNA molecule. One entry per CDR3 protein results from TCRdb running MiXCR on the 5' RACE reads. The sample includes fewer than 950,000 distinct CDR3 sequences, 40% to 65% of them seen just once.

The chain employs TRBV13 and TRBJ2-7; TRBD2 aligns across 7 bases. Material for sequencing was blood. This TCR came from a man older than 75 in good health. The CDR3 DNA reads TGTGCCAGCAGCCCCTGGAGGGAGGGCGAGCAGTACTTC. Its translation: CASSPWREGEQYF.